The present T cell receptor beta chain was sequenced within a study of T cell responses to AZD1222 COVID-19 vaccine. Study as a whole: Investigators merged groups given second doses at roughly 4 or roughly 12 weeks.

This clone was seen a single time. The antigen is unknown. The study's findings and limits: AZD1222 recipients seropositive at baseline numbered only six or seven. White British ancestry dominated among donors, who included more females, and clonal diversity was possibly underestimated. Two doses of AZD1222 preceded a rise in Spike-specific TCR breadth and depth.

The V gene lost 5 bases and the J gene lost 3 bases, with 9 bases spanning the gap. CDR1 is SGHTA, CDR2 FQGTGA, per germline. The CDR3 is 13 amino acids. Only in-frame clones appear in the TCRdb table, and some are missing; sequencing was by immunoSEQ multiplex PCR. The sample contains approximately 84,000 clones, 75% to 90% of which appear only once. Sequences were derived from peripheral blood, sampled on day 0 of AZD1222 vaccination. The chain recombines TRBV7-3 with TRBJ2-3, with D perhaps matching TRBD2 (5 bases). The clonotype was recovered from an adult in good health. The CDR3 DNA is TGTGCCAGCAGCCCGCGAGGGACAGATACGCAGTATTTT. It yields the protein CASSPRGTDTQYF. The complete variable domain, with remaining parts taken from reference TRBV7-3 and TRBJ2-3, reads GAGVSQTPSNKVTEKGKYVELRCDPISGHTALYWYRQSLGQGPEFLIYFQGTGAADDSGLPNDRFFAVRPEGSVSTLKIQRTERGDSAVYLCASSPRGTDTQYFGPGTRLTVL.